Listed below are T cell receptor beta chains from one sample, sequenced in a study of shared clonotypes between healthy human individuals. Assay: immunoSEQ multiplex PCR; the TCRdb copy retains only in-frame clones and omits some. The sample has 2 million to 3 million clones, roughly nine tenths seen once; the top ten hold over 0.12%. The sequencing input was naive CD4+ T cells sorted from blood. The receptor set was obtained from a man younger than 35 in good health. Both conserved end residues are part of each CDR3. The D gene is left open where the match is weak. Where a row states a size, it is once, few, many or the class of an expanded clone; other rows omit it.

clone size,V gene,J gene,D gene,CDR3 DNA,CDR3 protein
.,TRBV10-1,TRBJ2-7,TRBD2,TGCGCCAGCAGTGAGAGCACTAGCGGGGGATACGAGCAGTACTTC,CASSESTSGGYEQYF
.,TRBV18,TRBJ2-7,.,TGTGCCAGCTCACCACCCGGGTGGGTTGGCAACGAGCAGTACTTC,CASSPPGWVGNEQYF
.,TRBV9,TRBJ2-7,TRBD1,TGTGCCAGCAGCCCATCGGACAGGGTCTCCTACGAGCAGTACTTC,CASSPSDRVSYEQYF
.,TRBV6-6,TRBJ1-4,TRBD1,TGTGCCAGCAGCTCGGACAGGGTGAGGCTGTTTTTT,CASSSDRVRLFF
.,TRBV5-4,TRBJ2-6,.,TGTGCCAGCAGCTTGGGGTACTTTAACTCTGGGGCCAACGTCCTGACTTTC,CASSLGYFNSGANVLTF
.,TRBV5-1,TRBJ2-1,.,TGCGCCAGCAGCACAACATACAGCTCCTACAATGAGCAGTTCTTC,CASSTTYSSYNEQFF
.,TRBV2,TRBJ2-1,TRBD2,TGTGCCAGCAGTGCACTAGCGGGTGGGGATGAGCAGTTCTTC,CASSALAGGDEQFF
.,TRBV2,TRBJ2-5,TRBD2,TGTGCCAGCAGTGTGTCCCGCGGGGGGGAAAAGACCCAGTACTTC,CASSVSRGGEKTQYF
once,TRBV30,TRBJ2-5,.,TGTGCCTGGAGTATCTACGGGTTCCTTTCTAACTTC,CAWSIYGFLSNF
.,TRBV7-2,TRBJ2-7,.,TGTGCCAGCAGCTTAAGTCGGGGTTCAGTCTACGAGCAGTACTTC,CASSLSRGSVYEQYF
.,TRBV7-9,TRBJ2-7,TRBD1,TGTGCCAGCAGCTTGGTCAGGGGGCCCTCCTACGAGCAGTACTTC,CASSLVRGPSYEQYF
.,TRBV11-2,TRBJ1-2,TRBD1,TGTGCCAGCAGCCAGACAGGGAACTATGGCTACACCTTC,CASSQTGNYGYTF
.,TRBV7-2,TRBJ2-5,.,TGTGCCAGCGGCCCCGACGGGGCGAGGCAAGAGACCCAGTACTTC,CASGPDGARQETQYF
.,TRBV5-1,TRBJ2-7,TRBD2,TGCGCCAGCAGCCCAGGACTAGCGAAGAACGAGCAGTACTTC,CASSPGLAKNEQYF
once,TRBV2,TRBJ2-7,TRBD1,TGTGCCAGCAGTCTGGGACAGGGGGCTTACGAGCAGTACTTC,CASSLGQGAYEQYF
.,TRBV6-6,TRBJ2-5,.,TGTGCCAGCAGCCTGGGGGGGCAGGAGACCCAGTACTTC,CASSLGGQETQYF
.,TRBV5-1,TRBJ2-3,.,TGCGCCAGCAGCTTCTACGGAACAGATACGCAGTATTTT,CASSFYGTDTQYF
.,TRBV18,TRBJ1-4,.,TGTGCCAGCTCAACAAACAGTGGGGAAAAACTGTTTTTT,CASSTNSGEKLFF
once,TRBV5-4,TRBJ1-2,.,TGTGCCAGCAGCTTGGGTGGTGGGGTGCCCAACTATGGCTACACCTTC,CASSLGGGVPNYGYTF
.,TRBV5-1,TRBJ2-2,.,TGCGCCAGCAGCCGCGGAGGGGACACCGGGGAGCTGTTTTTT,CASSRGGDTGELFF
.,TRBV6-6,TRBJ2-5,.,TGTGCCAGCTCTAGGGAAGAGACCCAGTACTTC,CASSREETQYF
few,TRBV10-3,TRBJ1-1,.,TGTGCCATCACCCTACAGGGACCGAACACTGAAGCTTTCTTT,CAITLQGPNTEAFF
.,TRBV5-8,TRBJ1-4,.,TGTGCCAGCAGCTTGGAAGGAGGGGGTGGCGAAAAACTGTTTTTT,CASSLEGGGGEKLFF
.,TRBV9,TRBJ2-5,.,TGTGCCAGCAGCGTAGGGACCCTGCAAGAGACCCAGTACTTC,CASSVGTLQETQYF
.,TRBV6-6,TRBJ1-4,.,TGTGCCAGCAGTTACTCGGAAAAACAGGCAGGACTGTTTTTT,CASSYSEKQAGLFF
.,TRBV19,TRBJ1-5,.,TGTGCCAGTAGTATCACAAGTTATAGCAATCAGCCCCAGCATTTT,CASSITSYSNQPQHF
.,TRBV7-9,TRBJ2-5,.,TGTGCCAGCAGCTTAATTTTAGTCGAGCAAGAGACCCAGTACTTC,CASSLILVEQETQYF
once,TRBV29-1,TRBJ2-3,.,TGCAGCGTTGCAGCGACGAGGGCAGATACGCAGTATTTT,CSVAATRADTQYF
.,TRBV7-9,TRBJ1-2,.,TGTGCCAGCAGCTTAGCGTCCGTGTATAACTATGGCTACACCTTC,CASSLASVYNYGYTF
.,TRBV7-2,TRBJ2-1,TRBD2,TGTGCCAGCAGCTTAGCGCCTCTGCGACTAGCGTTACGCAATGAGCAGTTCTTC,CASSLAPLRLALRNEQFF
.,TRBV27,TRBJ2-7,.,TGTGCCAGCAGTATCCGGGACGGATGGAACGAGCAGTACTTC,CASSIRDGWNEQYF
.,TRBV6-1,TRBJ2-6,TRBD1,TGTGCCAGCTCTCCAGGGGGAGCTGGGGCCAACGTCCTGACTTTC,CASSPGGAGANVLTF
.,TRBV4-3,TRBJ2-4,.,TGCGCCAGCAGCCAGGTGGAGGGGGCCAAAAACATTCAGTACTTC,CASSQVEGAKNIQYF
once,TRBV2,TRBJ1-5,TRBD1,TGTGCCAGCAGTGCCGGGACAGGGGAGCAGCCCCAGCATTTT,CASSAGTGEQPQHF
.,TRBV5-4,TRBJ1-6,.,TGTGCCAGCAGCTCCGGGACACCATATAATTCACCCCTCCACTTT,CASSSGTPYNSPLHF
once,TRBV5-1,TRBJ1-2,TRBD1,TGCGCCAGCAGCTTGGAAGGACAGGGATCCGGCTACACCTTC,CASSLEGQGSGYTF
few,TRBV19,TRBJ1-1,.,TGTGCCAGTAGTAAGTCGGCGAACACTGAAGCTTTCTTT,CASSKSANTEAFF
.,TRBV7-2,TRBJ1-1,.,TGTGCCAGCAGTCGACAGTCGAACACTGAAGCTTTCTTT,CASSRQSNTEAFF